The T cell receptor (beta chain) under discussion was sequenced for a study of long-term antiretroviral therapy in people with HIV. Study at large: When the earliest samples were collected, ART was typically delayed until CD4 counts fell.

Study findings and constraints: Nothing was known about ART adherence, viral resistance or changes in therapy. Upon ART, diversity increased but remained lower than transplant donor controls.

As regards this clone: Its specificity is not known.

Researchers secured at least one pre-ART and at least two post-ART PBMC samples from each donor. The CDR3 sequence is 14 residues long. With 6 bases clipped from V and 7 bases from J, the junction kept 8 bases outside the gene matches. CDR1 is MNHEY, CDR2 SMNVEV, per germline (reference sequence). Version v3.0 of the immunoSEQ assay was performed at survey level. Profiled with immunoSEQ multiplex PCR; TCRdb holds only in-frame clones, not every one. The sample consists of around 24,000 clones, approximately 95% of them appearing once. This sequence was found in a woman in her thirties or forties with HIV. Material: unsorted PBMCs, obtained 7.6 years after starting antiretroviral therapy. The V and J genes are TRBV27 and TRBJ1-4; TRBD1 matches at 7 bases. The CDR3 DNA is TGTGCCAGCAGCCCCGACAGGGTGGGTGAAAAACTGTTTTTT. This encodes CASSPDRVGEKLFF.